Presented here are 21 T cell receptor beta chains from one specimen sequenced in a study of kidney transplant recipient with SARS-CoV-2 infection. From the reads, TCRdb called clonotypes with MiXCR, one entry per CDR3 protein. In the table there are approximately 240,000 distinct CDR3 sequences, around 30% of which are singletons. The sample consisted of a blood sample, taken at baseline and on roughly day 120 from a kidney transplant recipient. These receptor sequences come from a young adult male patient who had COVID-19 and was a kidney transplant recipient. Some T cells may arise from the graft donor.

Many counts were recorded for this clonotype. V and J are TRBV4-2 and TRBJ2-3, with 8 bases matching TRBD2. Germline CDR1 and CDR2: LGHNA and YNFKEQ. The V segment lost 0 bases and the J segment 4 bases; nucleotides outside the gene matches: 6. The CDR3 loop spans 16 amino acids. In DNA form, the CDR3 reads TGTGCCAGCAGCCAAGATCGGGCTAGCGGGCCAGATACGCAGTATTTT. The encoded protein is CASSQDRASGPDTQYF.

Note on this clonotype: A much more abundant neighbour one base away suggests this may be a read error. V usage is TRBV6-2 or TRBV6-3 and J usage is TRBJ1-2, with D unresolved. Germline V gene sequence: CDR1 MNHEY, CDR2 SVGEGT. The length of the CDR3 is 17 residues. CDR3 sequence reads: CASSESACIGKTYDYTF. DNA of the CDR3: TGTGCCAGCAGTGAAAGTGCCTGCATCGGAAAGACCTATGACTACACCTTC.

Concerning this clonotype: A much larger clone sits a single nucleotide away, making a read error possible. The chain's CDR3 is CASSHRGRIGELFF. The CDR3 DNA sequence: TGCGCCAGCAGCCACAGGGGGCGGATCGGGGAGCTGTTTTTT. The chain joins TRBV4-3 to TRBJ2-2; 8 positions agree with TRBD1. The CDR3 has 14 amino acids. Germline V gene data show CDR1 as LGHNA and CDR2 as YSLEER. Trimming at V came to 3 bases and at J to 7 bases, leaving 4 bases not matched to a gene.

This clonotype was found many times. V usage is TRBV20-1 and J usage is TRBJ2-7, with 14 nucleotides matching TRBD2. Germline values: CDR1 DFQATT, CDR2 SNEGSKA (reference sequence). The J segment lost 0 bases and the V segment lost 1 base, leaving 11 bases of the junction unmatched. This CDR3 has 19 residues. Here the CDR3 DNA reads TGCAGTGCTAGAGGTGGGACTAGCGGGAGAGGGACCCTCTCCTACGAGCAGTACTTC. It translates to CSARGGTSGRGTLSYEQYF.

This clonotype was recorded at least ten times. Here the CDR3 reads CASSQIDPISIRTEAFF. Here the CDR3 DNA reads TGTGCCAGCAGCCAAATTGATCCCATTTCAATTCGCACTGAAGCTTTCTTT. The chain is built from TRBV3-1 and TRBJ1-1; no clear D gene. The CDR3 length is 17 residues. Germline-derived CDR1 and CDR2 are LGHDT and YNNKEL (reference sequence). Trimming shortened V by 2 bases and J by 4 bases, and 20 bases separated the two germline ends.

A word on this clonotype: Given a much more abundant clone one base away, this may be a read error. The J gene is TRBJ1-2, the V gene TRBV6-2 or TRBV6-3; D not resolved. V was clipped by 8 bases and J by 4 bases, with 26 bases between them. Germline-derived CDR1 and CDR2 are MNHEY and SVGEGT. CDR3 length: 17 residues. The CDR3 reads CASGSMGCIGKTYGYTF. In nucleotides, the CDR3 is TGTGCCAGCGGTTCTATGGGCTGCATCGGAAAGACCTATGGCTACACCTTC.

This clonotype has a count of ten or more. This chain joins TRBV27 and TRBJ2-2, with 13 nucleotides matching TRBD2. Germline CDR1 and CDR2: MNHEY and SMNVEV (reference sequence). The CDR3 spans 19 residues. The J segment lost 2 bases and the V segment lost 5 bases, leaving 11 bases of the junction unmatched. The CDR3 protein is CASSVGTSGEYINTGELFF. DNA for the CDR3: TGTGCCAGCAGTGTAGGGACTAGCGGGGAGTATATTAACACCGGGGAGCTGTTTTTT.

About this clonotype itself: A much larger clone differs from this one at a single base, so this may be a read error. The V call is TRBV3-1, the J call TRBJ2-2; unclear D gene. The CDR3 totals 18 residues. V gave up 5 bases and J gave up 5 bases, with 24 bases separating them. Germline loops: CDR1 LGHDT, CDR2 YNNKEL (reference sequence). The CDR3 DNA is TGTGCCAGCAGCGCCGGCCCTCCCATTTCAGACTTGACCGGGGAGCTGTTTTTT. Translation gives CASSAGPPISDLTGELFF.

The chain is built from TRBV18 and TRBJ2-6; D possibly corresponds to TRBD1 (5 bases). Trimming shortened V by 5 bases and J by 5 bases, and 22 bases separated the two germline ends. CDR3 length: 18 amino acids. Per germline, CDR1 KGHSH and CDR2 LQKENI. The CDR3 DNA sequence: TGTGCCAGCTCATCAAATGGACATTTACAAAGTCGGGCCAACGTCCTGACTTTC. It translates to CASSSNGHLQSRANVLTF.

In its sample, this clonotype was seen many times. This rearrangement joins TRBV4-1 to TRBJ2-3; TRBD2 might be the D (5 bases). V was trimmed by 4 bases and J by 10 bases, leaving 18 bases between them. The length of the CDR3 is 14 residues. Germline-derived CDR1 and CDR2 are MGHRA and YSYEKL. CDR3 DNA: TGCGCCAGCAGCCGTGTCGCACTGAGGGTGGCGCAGTATTTT. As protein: CASSRVALRVAQYF.

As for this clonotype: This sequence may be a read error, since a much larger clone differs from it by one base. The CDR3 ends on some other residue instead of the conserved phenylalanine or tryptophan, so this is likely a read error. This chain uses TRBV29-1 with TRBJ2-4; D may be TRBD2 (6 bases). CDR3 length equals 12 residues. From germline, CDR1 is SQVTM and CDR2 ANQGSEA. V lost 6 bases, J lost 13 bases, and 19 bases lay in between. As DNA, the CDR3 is TGCAGCGTGGTGGCTGGAGGGGAGGTGCAGTACCTC. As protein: CSVVAGGEVQYL.

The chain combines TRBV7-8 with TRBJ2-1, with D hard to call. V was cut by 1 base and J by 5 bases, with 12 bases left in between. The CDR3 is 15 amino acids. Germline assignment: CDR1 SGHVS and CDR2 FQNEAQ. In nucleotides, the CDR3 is TGTGCCAGCAGCTTAGAGGTCTCTATAAACAATGAGCAGTTCTTC. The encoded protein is CASSLEVSINNEQFF.

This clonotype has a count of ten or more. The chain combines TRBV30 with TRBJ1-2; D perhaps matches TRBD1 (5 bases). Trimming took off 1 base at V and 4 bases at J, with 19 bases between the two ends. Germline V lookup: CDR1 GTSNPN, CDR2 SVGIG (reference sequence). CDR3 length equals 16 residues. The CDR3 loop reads CAWSGTGNTPSYGYTF. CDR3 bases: TGTGCCTGGAGTGGTACAGGAAACACACCCTCCTATGGCTACACCTTC. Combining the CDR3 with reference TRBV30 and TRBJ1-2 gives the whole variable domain SQTIHQWPATLVQPVGSPLSLECTVEGTSNPNLYWYRQAAGRGLQLLFYSVGIGQISSEVPQNLSASRPQDRQFILSSKKLLLSDSGFYLCAWSGTGNTPSYGYTFGSGTRLTVV.

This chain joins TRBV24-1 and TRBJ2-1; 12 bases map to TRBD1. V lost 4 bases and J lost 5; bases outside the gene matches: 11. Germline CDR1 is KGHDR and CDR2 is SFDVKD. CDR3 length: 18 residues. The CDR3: CATSDSGQGARGDNEQFF. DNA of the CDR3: TGTGCCACCAGTGACTCGGGACAGGGGGCGCGAGGGGACAATGAGCAGTTCTTC.

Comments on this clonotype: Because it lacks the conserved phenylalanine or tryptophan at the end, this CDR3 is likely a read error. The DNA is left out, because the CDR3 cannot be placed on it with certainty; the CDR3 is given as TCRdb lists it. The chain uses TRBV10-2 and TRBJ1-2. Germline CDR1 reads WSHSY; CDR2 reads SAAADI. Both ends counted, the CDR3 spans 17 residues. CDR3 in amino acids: CASSDPSNYRKTYGYKL.

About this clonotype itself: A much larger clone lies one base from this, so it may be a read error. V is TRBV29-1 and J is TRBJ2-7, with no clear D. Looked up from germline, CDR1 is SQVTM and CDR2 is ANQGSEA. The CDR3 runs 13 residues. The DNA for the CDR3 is TGCAGCGTACTTAGGACGGAAACCTACGAGCGGTACTTC. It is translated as CSVLRTETYERYF.

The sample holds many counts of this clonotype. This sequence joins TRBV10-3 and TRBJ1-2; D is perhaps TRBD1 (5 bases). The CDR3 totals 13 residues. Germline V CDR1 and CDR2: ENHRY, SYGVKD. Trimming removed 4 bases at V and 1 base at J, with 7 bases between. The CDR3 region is CAISGQHNYGYTF. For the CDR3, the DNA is TGTGCCATCAGTGGACAGCATAACTATGGCTACACCTTC.

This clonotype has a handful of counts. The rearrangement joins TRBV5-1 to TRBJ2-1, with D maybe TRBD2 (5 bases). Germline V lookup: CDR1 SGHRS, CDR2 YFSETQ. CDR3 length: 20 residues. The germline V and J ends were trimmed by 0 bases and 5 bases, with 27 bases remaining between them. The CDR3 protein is CASSLGSVVFQRRMHNEQFF. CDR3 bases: TGCGCCAGCAGCTTGGGGTCCGTCGTGTTCCAGCGGAGAATGCACAATGAGCAGTTCTTC.

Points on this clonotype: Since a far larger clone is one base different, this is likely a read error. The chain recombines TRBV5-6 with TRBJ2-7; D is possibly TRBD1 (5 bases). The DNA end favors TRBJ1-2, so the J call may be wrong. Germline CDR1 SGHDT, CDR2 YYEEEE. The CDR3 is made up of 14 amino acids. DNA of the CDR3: TGTGTCAGCAGCTCGGAAGGCAGGGTCGTAGGCTACACCTTC. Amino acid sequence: CVSSSEGRVVGYTF.

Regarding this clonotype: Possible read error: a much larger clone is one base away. In DNA, the CDR3 is TGTGCCAGCAGCCTGACCACCTCCTGCAATGAGCAGTTCTTC. It translates to CASSLTTSCNEQFF. The rearrangement links TRBV6-5 to TRBJ2-1; D not resolved. The CDR3 length is 14 residues. Per germline, CDR1 MNHEY and CDR2 SVGAGI.

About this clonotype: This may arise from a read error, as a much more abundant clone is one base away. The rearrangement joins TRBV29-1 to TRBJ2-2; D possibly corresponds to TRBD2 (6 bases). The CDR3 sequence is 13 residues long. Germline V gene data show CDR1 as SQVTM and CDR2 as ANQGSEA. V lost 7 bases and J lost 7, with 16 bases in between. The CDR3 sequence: CSAGGGPLGELFF. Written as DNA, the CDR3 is TGCAGCGCCGGGGGTGGCCCCCTCGGGGAGCTGTTTTTT.